Each of the 28 T cell receptor beta chains below was sequenced from the same sample in a study of T cells in women clearing cervical HPV infection. Sequencing used immunoSEQ multiplex PCR; TCRdb keeps in-frame clones, though not all of them. The sample is made up of about 32,000 clones, and the top ten hold more than 6.5% of it. Sequencing was carried out using blood buffy coat. The receptors derive from a woman aged 18 to 75 with a cervical HPV16 infection that either progressed to CIN3+ or cleared (not recorded which).

As to this clone: Coverage ceases 3 residues before the CDR3 finishes, and the germline J gene fills in the end. This rearrangement joins TRBV20-1 to TRBJ1-1; 7 bases are a match to TRBD1. The CDR3 runs 16 residues. From germline, CDR1 is DFQATT and CDR2 SNEGSKA (reference sequence). CDR3 protein: CSAFFGTADGRGGAFF. CDR3 DNA (partial): TGCAGTGCTTTCTTCGGGACAGCGGATGGACGCGGCGGT.

The CDR3 DNA, read in part, is TGTGCCAGCAGTGAAATCAAGGGGACAGGGGCCATT. This gives the protein CASSEIKGTGAI. In full, the CDR3 is CASSEIKGTGAIQYF. This chain uses TRBV6-1 with TRBJ2-4; TRBD1 matches 10 bases. The CDR3 extends 3 residues past the end of the read, so its final part is completed from the germline J gene. This CDR3 region has 15 residues. Germline CDR1 is MNHNS and CDR2 is SASEGT. V shed 2 bases, J shed 9 bases, and the junction held 7 bases outside the gene matches.

Details on this clone: From the germline J gene comes the end of the CDR3, since the read stops 3 residues before it. V and J are TRBV7-9 and TRBJ2-7; the D gene is possibly TRBD2 (5 bases). Per germline, CDR1 SEHNR and CDR2 FQNEAQ (reference sequence). The CDR3 covers 15 residues. The V end was cut by 1 base, the J end by 3 bases, with 13 bases between. CDR3 DNA, as far as it was read: TGTGCCAGCAGCTTAGTGCCGGACTTGGGCTACGAG. This encodes CASSLVPDLGYE. The full CDR3 protein reads CASSLVPDLGYEQYF.

On this clone itself: The DNA ends 3 residues before the CDR3 does, and the rest of the CDR3 is filled in from the germline J gene. The chain recombines TRBV29-1 with TRBJ1-1; TRBD1 agrees at 9 bases. This CDR3 is built from 13 residues. The V segment lost 7 bases and the J segment 4 bases; nucleotides outside the gene matches: 7. Germline CDR1 and CDR2: SQVTM and ANQGSEA. The sequenced CDR3 bases are TGCAGCGCCAGACAGGGGGTGGCCACTGAA. This sequence encodes CSARQGVATE. The whole CDR3 region reads CSARQGVATEAFF.

Note on this clone: The read terminates 3 residues before the CDR3 end, so the remaining end is supplied by the germline J gene. The rearrangement joins TRBV23-1 to TRBJ1-2; D gene unclear. TRBV23-1 has ORF status, its function being uncertain. The CDR3 totals 12 residues. V lost 10 bases and J 4 bases, leaving 13 bases between the germline ends. CDR3 amino acids: CATGVGVYGYTF. Incomplete CDR3 DNA: TGCGCCACCGGAGTCGGGGTCTATGGC.

A remark on this clone: The read gets to within 3 residues of the CDR3 end, and the germline J gene fills in the rest. V and J are TRBV19 and TRBJ2-2; D perhaps matches TRBD1 (6 bases). V shed 8 bases and J shed 0 bases, with 13 bases lying between them. This CDR3 has 15 amino acids. Germline V gives CDR1 LNHDA, CDR2 SQIVND (reference sequence). The sequenced CDR3 bases are TGTGCCAGTCGCGGACAGATCTCGAACACCGGGGAG. Translating it yields CASRGQISNTGE. The full CDR3 reads CASRGQISNTGELFF.

Comments on this clone: The CDR3 end is not reached by the read, which stops 3 residues before it; the germline J gene fills it in. The chain has TRBV2 and TRBJ2-2; D may be TRBD2 (6 bases). The V and J ends lost 6 bases and 1 base respectively, with 12 bases between them. The CDR3 has 15 amino acids. Germline CDR1 SNHLY, CDR2 FYNNEI. The part of the CDR3 DNA that was read is TGTGCCAGCAGGTCCGGGAGCGGGAACACCGGGGAG. It encodes CASRSGSGNTGE. The full CDR3 sequence reads CASRSGSGNTGELFF.

Partial CDR3 DNA: TGCGCCACCAGGGCGCCGACTAGCCACACCGGGGAG. This encodes CATRAPTSHTGE. The CDR3 in full is CATRAPTSHTGELFF. The V gene is TRBV5-1, the J gene TRBJ2-2; 7 nucleotides match TRBD2. Read coverage stops 3 residues before the CDR3 terminus; the germline J gene supplies the remainder. The germline gives CDR1 SGHRS, CDR2 YFSETQ. The length of the CDR3 is 15 residues. V dropped 9 bases and J dropped 3; count of bases not matched to a gene: 11.

A word on this clone: The read is 3 residues too short to cover the CDR3 end, so that end is filled in from the germline J gene. The chain uses TRBV18 and TRBJ1-3, with 12 positions matching TRBD1. J gave up 7 bases and V 6 bases, and 4 bases lay outside the gene matches. This CDR3 comprises 14 residues. Per the germline V gene, CDR1 is KGHSH and CDR2 is LQKENI. The sequenced CDR3 bases are TGTGCCAGCTCCCTAGGGACAGGGGGCAACACC. Protein sequence: CASSLGTGGNT. The whole CDR3 sequence is CASSLGTGGNTIYF.

In the case of this clone: The CDR3 end falls 3 residues outside the read, so it is completed with the germline J gene. This chain links TRBV4-1 with TRBJ1-2, with 7 bases fitting TRBD1. The CDR3 extends over 16 amino acids. Germline loops: CDR1 MGHRA, CDR2 YSYEKL. Trimming took 0 bases from V and 7 from J; bases not matched to a gene: 11. The CDR3 is CASSQEGGRGLGGYTF. The part of the CDR3 DNA that was read is TGCGCCAGCAGCCAAGAAGGTGGCAGGGGGTTGGGTGGC.

In the case of this clone: With the read ending 3 residues before the CDR3 end, the germline J gene is used to fill in that end. The chain carries TRBV6-8 and TRBJ2-3, with 8 bases identical to TRBD2. CDR1 is MNHGY and CDR2 is SAAAGT in the germline V gene. Germline trimming cut 0 bases from V and 2 bases from J; bases unmatched to any gene: 13. CDR3 length: 19 residues. CDR3 amino acids: CASSYSLSGAGESTDTQYF. CDR3 DNA (partial): TGTGCCAGCAGTTACTCCTTGTCTGGAGCGGGGGAGTCCACAGATACG.

As to this clone: The read terminates 3 residues ahead of where the CDR3 ends, so the germline J gene completes it. The chain has TRBV4-1 and TRBJ2-7, with D tentatively TRBD1 (6 bases). Trimming shortened V by 1 base and J by 4 bases, and 14 bases separated the two germline ends. This CDR3 comprises 15 residues. Germline CDR1 reads MGHRA; CDR2 reads YSYEKL. Partial CDR3 DNA: TGCGCCAGCAGCCAAGCCGAACAGGGAGAGTACGAG. The encoded protein is CASSQAEQGEYE. In full, the CDR3 is CASSQAEQGEYEQYF.

For this clone: The read ends 3 residues shy of where the CDR3 ends; the end is completed using the germline J gene. The chain uses TRBV2 and TRBJ2-7; 7 nucleotides agree with TRBD2. This CDR3 is 12 amino acids long. Germline CDR1 SNHLY, CDR2 FYNNEI. V trimming: 10 bases; J trimming: 3 bases; junction bases outside the gene matches: 6. The CDR3 here is CAIGLGGYEQYF. CDR3 bases read: TGTGCCATTGGACTAGGAGGCTACGAG.

Details on this clone: Read coverage stops 3 residues before the CDR3 terminus; the germline J gene supplies the remainder. The chain joins TRBV18 to TRBJ2-2; D is possibly TRBD1 (6 bases). This CDR3 comprises 15 residues. V gave up 2 bases and J gave up 6 bases, with 13 bases separating them. Per the germline V gene, CDR1 is KGHSH and CDR2 is LQKENI. The CDR3 sequence: CASSPGGARAGELFF. CDR3 bases read: TGTGCCAGCTCACCAGGGGGCGCCCGGGCCGGGGAG.

Note on this clone: The sequenced fragment ends 3 residues before the CDR3 boundary, so the rest is inferred from the germline J gene. The chain has TRBV5-1 and TRBJ2-4; 10 nucleotides line up with TRBD1. This CDR3 comprises 19 residues. CDR1 and CDR2 from the germline V gene are SGHRS and YFSETQ. J lost 2 bases, V lost 0 bases, and 11 bases had no gene match. CDR3 sequence: CASSLDPARDRGPKNIQYF. The covered CDR3 bases are TGCGCCAGCAGCTTGGATCCCGCCCGGGACAGGGGCCCCAAAAACATT. Full variable domain (rest looked up from reference TRBV5-1 and TRBJ2-4): KAGVTQTPRYLIKTRGQQVTLSCSPISGHRSVSWYQQTPGQGLQFLFEYFSETQRNKGNFPGRFSGRQFSNSRSEMNVSTLELGDSALYLCASSLDPARDRGPKNIQYFGAGTRLSVL.

About this clone itself: The read finishes 3 residues shy of the CDR3 end, and the germline J gene is used to complete it. The J gene is TRBJ2-7, the V gene TRBV10-2; D is undetermined. CDR3 length equals 14 residues. The V gene lost 3 bases and the J gene lost 3 bases, with 12 bases spanning the gap. CDR1 WSHSY and CDR2 SAAADI come from the germline V gene. The CDR3 loop reads CASSDWALYYEQYF. The CDR3 bases that were read are TGCGCCAGCAGTGACTGGGCCCTCTACTACGAG.

Turning to this clone: Read sequence stops 3 residues before the CDR3 end, and the germline J gene provides the missing end. This chain uses TRBV28 with TRBJ1-2, with TRBD1 matching over 8 bases. CDR3 length: 13 residues. In germline, CDR1 is MDHEN, CDR2 SYDVKM. The covered CDR3 bases are TGTGCCAGCAGAGGCAGGGGGCTAGGGGGC. Translated, it gives CASRGRGLGG. The whole CDR3 is CASRGRGLGGYTF.

Remarks on this clone: The DNA ends 3 residues before the CDR3 does, and the rest of the CDR3 is filled in from the germline J gene. The J gene is TRBJ2-3, the V gene TRBV7-2; TRBD2 matches at 8 bases. The CDR3 consists of 16 residues. Germline V gene lookup returns CDR1 SGHTA and CDR2 FQGNSA. Losses at the gene ends were 0 bases for V and 1 base for J; bases not matched to a gene: 3. The covered CDR3 bases are TGTGCCAGCAGCTTAGCTACGGGGGGGCGCACAGATACG. Amino acids: CASSLATGGRTDT. In full, the CDR3 is CASSLATGGRTDTQYF.

In regard to this clone: The read is 3 residues too short to cover the CDR3 end, so that end is filled in from the germline J gene. V is TRBV19 and J is TRBJ2-2, with 7 bases identical to TRBD2. With 6 bases clipped from V and 3 bases from J, the junction kept 7 bases outside the gene matches. This CDR3 contains 15 residues. Germline values: CDR1 LNHDA, CDR2 SQIVND (reference sequence). The CDR3 bases that were read are TGTGCCAGTAGCCCCCCAGGGAGGGACACCGGGGAG. The encoded protein is CASSPPGRDTGE. The full CDR3 is CASSPPGRDTGELFF. Full variable domain (rest looked up from reference TRBV19 and TRBJ2-2): DGGITQSPKYLFRKEGQNVTLSCEQNLNHDAMYWYRQDPGQGLRLIYYSQIVNDFQKGDIAEGYSVSREKKESFPLTVTSAQKNPTAFYLCASSPPGRDTGELFFGEGSRLTVL.

To note about this clone: The read finishes 3 residues shy of the CDR3 end, and the germline J gene is used to complete it. This chain links TRBV20-1 with TRBJ1-3; no definite D call. The germline CDR1 and CDR2 sequences are DFQATT and SNEGSKA (reference sequence). The V gene lost 0 bases and the J gene lost 5 bases, with 8 bases spanning the gap. The CDR3 has 13 residues. Incomplete CDR3 DNA: TGCAGTGCTAGAGATACTCTTCGAAACACC. It yields the protein CSARDTLRNT. The CDR3 in full is CSARDTLRNTIYF.

As for this clone: The read gets to within 3 residues of the CDR3 end, and the germline J gene fills in the rest. The chain is built from TRBV20-1 and TRBJ2-6, with D unresolved. V shed 1 base and J shed 0 bases, with 7 bases lying between them. The CDR3 has 15 amino acids. Germline V lookup: CDR1 DFQATT, CDR2 SNEGSKA (reference sequence). The CDR3 DNA, read in part, is TGCAGTGCTAGAGCTAGTTACTCTGGGGCCAACGTC. This encodes CSARASYSGANV. The complete CDR3 protein is CSARASYSGANVLTF.

Note on this clone: The read gets to within 3 residues of the CDR3 end, and the germline J gene fills in the rest. The V gene is TRBV2, the J gene TRBJ2-1; D tentatively reads TRBD1 or TRBD2 (5 bases each). The germline V gene encodes CDR1 SNHLY and CDR2 FYNNEI. Trimming removed 7 bases at V and 5 bases at J, with 15 bases between. The CDR3 is 14 residues long. The sequenced CDR3 bases are TGTGCCAGCATCGAAGCCAGGGAGAACAATGAG. As protein: CASIEARENNE. The whole CDR3 region reads CASIEARENNEQFF.

Here the CDR3 reads CSALQGASETQYF. CDR3 bases read: TGCAGTGCTCTACAGGGGGCATCAGAGACC. The chain couples TRBV20-1 to TRBJ2-5; the match to TRBD1 covers 9 bases. The sequenced fragment ends 3 residues before the CDR3 boundary, so the rest is inferred from the germline J gene. This CDR3 region has 13 residues. CDR1 DFQATT and CDR2 SNEGSKA come from the germline V gene (reference sequence). Germline trimming cut 5 bases from V and 4 bases from J; bases unmatched to any gene: 5.

To note about this clone: The missing CDR3 end, 3 residues past where the read stops, is filled in from the germline J gene. The chain recombines TRBV7-6 with TRBJ2-1, with 9 bases lining up with TRBD2. Germline CDR1 and CDR2: SGHVS and FNYEAQ. This CDR3 spans 15 amino acids. The junction had 10 bases not matched to a gene; V was cut back by 5 bases and J by 8 bases. Here the CDR3 reads CASSQSGGRTDEQFF. The sequenced CDR3 bases are TGTGCCAGCAGCCAGAGCGGGGGGCGGACGGATGAG.

A note on this clone: The read ends 3 residues early relative to the CDR3; the germline J gene fills the gap. The same CDR3 arises from other DNA sequences in this sample as well. This chain joins TRBV2 and TRBJ1-5, with D uncertain. Germline loops: CDR1 SNHLY, CDR2 FYNNEI. The CDR3 is 13 amino acids. V shed 7 bases and J shed 4 bases, with 11 bases lying between them. Incomplete CDR3 DNA: TGTGCCAGCAACGGAGGGCCAAATCAGCCC. This codes for CASNGGPNQP. The entire CDR3 sequence reads CASNGGPNQPQHF.

A note on this clone: The read terminates 3 residues before the CDR3 end, so the remaining end is supplied by the germline J gene. The V and J genes are TRBV7-2 and TRBJ2-3; 9 nucleotides line up with TRBD2. The germline gives CDR1 SGHTA, CDR2 FQGNSA. This CDR3 contains 15 residues. J lost 4 bases, V lost 2 bases, and 4 bases had no gene match. The sequenced CDR3 bases are TGTGCCAGCAGCTTAACGGCGGGGGGGTCAGATACG. Translated: CASSLTAGGSDT. The complete CDR3 reads CASSLTAGGSDTQYF.

About this clone: The CDR3 extends 3 residues past the end of the read, so its final part is completed from the germline J gene. The chain combines TRBV19 with TRBJ1-6; D possibly corresponds to TRBD1 (5 bases). CDR1 is LNHDA and CDR2 is SQIVND in the germline V gene (reference sequence). The ends were cut back, 1 base at V and 6 bases at J, with 10 bases in the middle. The CDR3 contains 15 residues. The part of the CDR3 DNA that was read is TGTGCCAGTAGTATAGGGACACCTGGTAATTCACCC. Translating gives CASSIGTPGNSP. The CDR3 reads in full as CASSIGTPGNSPLHF.

Incomplete CDR3 DNA: TGTGCCTGGAGGAAAAGGGTACCGGCTAATGAAAAA. Encoded protein: CAWRKRVPANEK. Given in full, the CDR3 is CAWRKRVPANEKLFF. The rearrangement uses TRBV30 and TRBJ1-4; D unclear. Coverage ceases 3 residues before the CDR3 finishes, and the germline J gene fills in the end. Germline assignment: CDR1 GTSNPN and CDR2 SVGIG (reference sequence). This CDR3 has 15 residues. Deletions cut 3 bases from V and 3 bases from J, with 14 bases between.